These T cell receptor beta chains were read from a single sample in a study of cytomegalovirus exposure and HLA in healthy donors. Sequencing was performed with immunoSEQ multiplex PCR; in TCRdb, only in-frame clones are kept and a portion is missing. Among 120,000 to 150,000 clones listed, about three quarters were seen once. Sequences were obtained from PBMCs. Receptor source: a woman in her 30s in good health and CMV-seronegative. Both conserved end residues are trimmed from each CDR3. The D gene is left open where the match is weak. Clone size is stated in some rows and not others, as once, few, many or a class when expanded.

>TRBD2|TRBV7-3|NA
ASSSHGVAGGQETQY
>NA|TRBV5-8|NA
ASSRGTGTRHNEQF
>TRBD1|TRBV11-2|NA
ASSRQGSGNTIY
>NA|TRBV7-3|NA
ASSLEGEQF
>TRBD2|TRBV29-1|NA
SVRTSQNVGELF
>NA|TRBV5-6|once
ASSLVQAGVGIQY
>TRBD1|TRBV5-6|few
ASSLAYSRGSGNTIY
>NA|TRBV5-1|NA
ASSWGLQETQY
>TRBD1|TRBV30|NA
AWSAGGNTGELF
>TRBD1|TRBV5-1|few
ASSGTGARDEKLF
>NA|TRBV19|NA
ASREQFASNQPQH
>NA|TRBV9|NA
ASSVGTMGNEQF
>TRBD1|TRBV5-1|NA
ASSLGGQQDSPLH
>TRBD1|TRBV29-1|once
SVPNRQGVYGYT
>NA|TRBV7-2|NA
ASSLALRGNSPLH
>NA|TRBV7-8|few
ASSWSSYNEQF
>NA|TRBV5-1|NA
ASSKLTDTQY
>NA|TRBV7-3|NA
ASSISGGGWNEQF
>NA|TRBV25-1|NA
ASSRGQSYEQY
>TRBD1|TRBV7-6|few
ASSLDPTGDYGYT
>NA|TRBV7-6|NA
ASSLEGLPGANVLT
>TRBD1|TRBV2|NA
ASSEAIQGGNQPQH